The rows below give T cell receptor beta chains drawn from one sample of a study of blood T cell repertoires in COVID-19. Data came from immunoSEQ multiplex PCR; TCRdb stores just in-frame clones and leaves some out. The sample lists 310,000 or so clones, around 91% occurring once. The sequenced sample consisted of PBMCs or T cells enriched from blood (not recorded which). Receptor source: a woman aged 40-49 years who had recovered from COVID-19. The CDR3 runs from the conserved cysteine through the conserved F or W. A D gene is named only where the DNA matches it firmly. The listing skips clone size in some rows; elsewhere it reads once, few, many or a size class.

v_gene,abundance,d_gene,j_gene,CDR3nt,CDR3aa
TRBV16,.,.,TRBJ1-5,TGTGCCAGCAGCCAATTGCAGGGCTGGAATCAGCCCCAGCATTTT,CASSQLQGWNQPQHF
TRBV24-1,.,.,TRBJ2-1,TGTGCCACCAGTGATTTTACGGGATTCTACAATGAGCAGTTCTTC,CATSDFTGFYNEQFF
TRBV19,.,.,TRBJ2-2,TGTGCCAGTAGTTCCCTCGTCGCGAGGGCTGGCGGGGAGCTGTTTTTT,CASSSLVARAGGELFF
TRBV6-2/TRBV6-3,.,TRBD1,TRBJ1-5,TGTGCCAGCAGTCCCCGACAGGGGGGGTTAAGCAATCAGCCCCAGCATTTT,CASSPRQGGLSNQPQHF
TRBV7-8,.,TRBD2,TRBJ2-7,TGTGCCAGCAGCTTGCGAGGGGAGGGGACCTACGAGCAGTACTTC,CASSLRGEGTYEQYF
TRBV7-2,.,.,TRBJ1-5,TGTGCCAGCAGCTTAGGGCCAGGCGGGAATCAGCCCCAGCATTTT,CASSLGPGGNQPQHF
TRBV9,.,TRBD1,TRBJ2-1,TGTGCCAGCAGCGTAGCACAGGGGGGATACAATGAGCAGTTCTTC,CASSVAQGGYNEQFF
TRBV7-9,.,.,TRBJ2-5,TGTGCCGGAGTGGACAGTTTTAAAGAGACCCAGTACTTC,CAGVDSFKETQYF
TRBV4-2,.,.,TRBJ2-7,TGTGCCAGCAGCCAAGAGGGGAGCTCCTACGAGCAGTACTTC,CASSQEGSSYEQYF
TRBV6-6,.,.,TRBJ1-2,TGTGCCAGCAGTTACATGCAGGGCCCTAACTATGGCTACACCTTC,CASSYMQGPNYGYTF
TRBV28,.,.,TRBJ2-3,TGTGCCAGCAGTCAAGATCTGGGCACCTATACGCAGTATTTT,CASSQDLGTYTQYF
TRBV18,.,.,TRBJ1-1,TGTGCCAGCTCACCGGGGGGAGCAAGAGGGAACACTGAAGCTTTCTTT,CASSPGGARGNTEAFF
TRBV7-6,.,TRBD2,TRBJ2-2,TGTGCCAGCAGCTTCCTTACTAGCGGGAATACCGGGGAGCTGTTTTTT,CASSFLTSGNTGELFF
TRBV30,.,TRBD1,TRBJ1-5,TGTGCCTGGAGTCCAGGGGGCCGCTATGATCAGCCCCAGCATTTT,CAWSPGGRYDQPQHF
TRBV7-9,.,.,TRBJ2-1,TGTGCCAGCAGCCCAATGGGCGGGCCCTACAATGAGCAGTTCTTC,CASSPMGGPYNEQFF
TRBV11-2,.,TRBD2,TRBJ2-5,TGTGCCAGCAGCATCAGGACTAGCGGGGAGACCCAGTACTTC,CASSIRTSGETQYF
TRBV29-1,.,.,TRBJ1-1,TGCAGCGTTAGGTCGTCGAAGGCGGGGAACACTGAAGCTTTCTTT,CSVRSSKAGNTEAFF
TRBV19,.,TRBD1,TRBJ1-1,TGTGCCAGTAGTACGTCGACAGGGGCGGGTACTGAAGCTTTCTTT,CASSTSTGAGTEAFF
TRBV27,.,TRBD1,TRBJ1-1,TGTGCCAGCAGTTTCTGGGGACAGGGGGAGAACACTGAAGCTTTCTTT,CASSFWGQGENTEAFF
TRBV6-5,.,TRBD1,TRBJ2-5,TGTGCCAGCAGTATGGACAGGTCCCCCGCCCAGTACTTC,CASSMDRSPAQYF
TRBV30,.,TRBD1,TRBJ1-6,TGTGCCTGGAGGGGAACAGGGGCCCAGACCTATAATTCACCCCTCCACTTT,CAWRGTGAQTYNSPLHF
TRBV28,.,.,TRBJ1-5,TGTGCCAGCAGTTTTATATCAGGGGCCCAGGGGCCCCAGCATTTT,CASSFISGAQGPQHF
TRBV9,.,TRBD2,TRBJ2-1,TGTGCCAGCAGCGTACGATATTCTATAGCGGGAGGGAGCGATGAGCAGTTCTTC,CASSVRYSIAGGSDEQFF
TRBV29-1,once,.,TRBJ2-4,TGCAGCGTTGAAGTCGGTATAGCCAAAAACATTCAGTACTTC,CSVEVGIAKNIQYF
TRBV4-2,.,.,TRBJ1-5,TGTGCCAGCAGCCAAGCTGGGACGCTGCGGGGAAATAGCAATCAGCCCCAGCATTTT,CASSQAGTLRGNSNQPQHF
TRBV24-1,once,.,TRBJ1-1,TGTGCCACCAGTGGGGTGGGGGGCACTGAAGCTTTCTTT,CATSGVGGTEAFF
TRBV5-1,.,.,TRBJ1-5,TGCGCCAGCAGCTTGGGAGGGCTTTACCAGCCCCAGCATTTT,CASSLGGLYQPQHF
TRBV30,few,TRBD1,TRBJ1-4,TGTGCCTGGAGCGGACAGGAGACTAATGAAAAACTGTTTTTT,CAWSGQETNEKLFF
TRBV4-2,.,TRBD2,TRBJ2-3,TGTGCCAGCAGCCAAGGGGCTCTAGCGGGAGAAGATACGCAGTATTTT,CASSQGALAGEDTQYF
TRBV28,.,TRBD1,TRBJ1-6,TGTGCCAGCAGTTTAGACAGGGCATACTCCAGCTCCTATAATTCACCCCTCCACTTT,CASSLDRAYSSSYNSPLHF
TRBV6-6,.,.,TRBJ2-6,TGTGCCAGCAGCCACGGACTCTCTCTTGGGGCCAACGTCCTGACTTTC,CASSHGLSLGANVLTF
TRBV2,few,.,TRBJ2-2,TGTGCCAGCAGTGATCAGGGTTACACCGGGGAGCTGTTTTTT,CASSDQGYTGELFF
TRBV7-2,.,TRBD2,TRBJ2-3,TGTGCCAGCAGCCCAGGGACTAGCGTAAAAAGCACAGATACGCAGTATTTT,CASSPGTSVKSTDTQYF
TRBV2,once,TRBD1,TRBJ1-2,TGTGCCAGCAAGTGGGACAGGGAGGGGGATAACTATGGCTACACCTTC,CASKWDREGDNYGYTF
TRBV5-5,.,TRBD2,TRBJ2-7,TGTGCCAGCAGACCGGGACTAGCGGGGGGTTTGAGCTCCTACGAGCAGTACTTC,CASRPGLAGGLSSYEQYF
TRBV10-3,.,.,TRBJ1-6,TGTGCCATCAGTGAGTCGATACCAGGGTCTAATTGCCACTTT,CAISESIPGSNCHF
TRBV2,.,TRBD1,TRBJ2-5,TGTGCCAGCAGCCAGGGGGCAGAGACCCAGTACTTC,CASSQGAETQYF
TRBV6-5,.,TRBD1,TRBJ2-5,TGTGCCAGCAGTTACACCGGACAGGGCGGGGAGACCCAGTACTTC,CASSYTGQGGETQYF
TRBV6-5,.,TRBD1,TRBJ1-2,TGTGCCAGCAGTTACTCGGACAGGGTTTATGGCTACACCTTC,CASSYSDRVYGYTF
TRBV28,once,.,TRBJ2-1,TGTGCCAGCAGTTCCGACAGGCGCAATGAGCAGTTCTTC,CASSSDRRNEQFF
TRBV30,many,.,TRBJ1-6,TGTGCCTGGAGTACTCCGGGAGGGACACCTTATTCACCCCTCCACTTT,CAWSTPGGTPYSPLHF
TRBV13,.,TRBD2,TRBJ2-7,TGTGCCAGCAGCCTCTCTACCCGGACTAGCGGGTACGAGCAGTACTTC,CASSLSTRTSGYEQYF
TRBV7-7,.,TRBD2,TRBJ2-1,TGTGCTAGCAGCTTAAAAGGGCTAGCGGGGGGAGGTGAGCAGTTCTTC,CASSLKGLAGGGEQFF
TRBV7-2,.,TRBD2,TRBJ2-1,TGTGCCAGCGCCTTGTCAGCGGGGGCCTACAATGAGCAGTTCTTC,CASALSAGAYNEQFF
TRBV7-9,.,TRBD2,TRBJ2-2,TGTGCCAGCAGCTTATCCGGGGGGGGTCCGAACACCGGGGAGCTGTTTTTT,CASSLSGGGPNTGELFF
TRBV13,.,TRBD2,TRBJ2-3,TGTGCCAGCAGCTTAAGGGACTACCCCACAGATACGCAGTATTTT,CASSLRDYPTDTQYF
TRBV6-5,.,.,TRBJ2-7,TGTGCCAGCAGGTCCGAGCTAGATTCGCTCGAGCAGTACTTC,CASRSELDSLEQYF
TRBV29-1,.,.,TRBJ2-7,TGCAGCGTTTTTTCGGCGGGACAGAACTACGAGCAGTACTTC,CSVFSAGQNYEQYF
TRBV10-3,.,.,TRBJ2-2,TGTGCCATCAGTGAGTCCGCAGGATTGGCGAACACCGGGGAGCTGTTTTTT,CAISESAGLANTGELFF
TRBV7-9,.,.,TRBJ1-1,TGTGCCAGCAGCAGACTTAACACTGAAGCTTTCTTT,CASSRLNTEAFF
TRBV5-1,.,.,TRBJ1-1,TGCGCCAGCACTTACGGGAACACTGAAGCTTTCTTT,CASTYGNTEAFF
TRBV5-1,.,TRBD1,TRBJ2-7,TGCGCCAGCAGGAGTGGACAGGGGGCCTACGAGCAGTACTTC,CASRSGQGAYEQYF
TRBV11-3,once,TRBD2,TRBJ2-1,TGTGCCAGCAGCTCTAGACTAGCGGGAGGGGGGTACAATGAGCAGTTCTTC,CASSSRLAGGGYNEQFF
TRBV7-3,.,TRBD1,TRBJ1-2,TGTGCCAGCAGCTTAGACTATAGGACAGGGGGCGAGGCGGGCTACACCTTC,CASSLDYRTGGEAGYTF
TRBV20-1,.,.,TRBJ2-1,TGCAGCATCACAGGGTACAATGAGCAGTTCTTC,CSITGYNEQFF